Included here is one TCR beta chain sequence, with context. This entry belongs to a study of blood T cell repertoires in COVID-19. Study context: Acute-phase and convalescent COVID-19 samples originated in the United States, Italy and Spain. T cells, B-cell-depleted T cells, or PBMCs supplied cDNA or gDNA.

Libraries were prepared by immunoSEQ multiplex PCR; TCRdb keeps only in-frame clonotypes and omits some of them. In the table there are 50,000 to 70,000 clones, roughly 79% of which are singletons. Deletions cut 5 bases from V and 0 bases from J, with 17 bases between. The CDR3 sequence is 17 residues long. Germline lookup yields CDR1 SGDLS and CDR2 YYNGEE. This receptor was taken from a man in his fifties or sixties with acute or convalescent COVID-19. Sample: peripheral blood. The V call is TRBV9, the J call TRBJ2-2; possibly TRBD1 for D (6 bases). The CDR3: CASSLTGKVPNTGELFF. CDR3 DNA sequence: TGTGCCAGCAGTCTCACAGGGAAGGTTCCGAACACCGGGGAGCTGTTTTTT.